A selection of T cell receptor beta chains follows, all from one sample in a study of shared T cell receptors in the human thymus. Assay: immunoSEQ multiplex PCR; the TCRdb copy retains only in-frame clones and omits some. This sample has 600,000 to 900,000 clones; 70% to 90% occur once, and the top ten carry under 0.012%. These data were also reused for a study on human thymus T cells.

Sequencing was done on a sample of thymocytes. The receptors here all came from a girl in the first two years of life with a congenital heart defect. The CDR3 runs from the conserved cysteine through the conserved F or W. Each record gives: clone size, CDR3 length, V gene, D gene, J gene, CDR3 protein, CDR3 DNA. The D gene is left open where the match is weak. Only some rows state a clone size, as once, few, many or a class for expanded clones.

clone_size: once; cdr3_length: 14; v_call: TRBV5-4; d_call: .; j_call: TRBJ1-1; cdr3_aa: CASKKDRMNTEAFF; cdr3_nt: TGTGCCAGCAAGAAGGACAGAATGAACACTGAAGCTTTCTTT
clone_size: .; cdr3_length: 9; v_call: TRBV20-1; d_call: .; j_call: TRBJ1-2; cdr3_aa: CSAIRLGHF; cdr3_nt: TGCAGTGCTATTAGGTTGGGACACTTC
clone_size: once; cdr3_length: 15; v_call: TRBV4-3; d_call: .; j_call: TRBJ2-7; cdr3_aa: CASSQELGAAHEQYF; cdr3_nt: TGCGCCAGCAGCCAAGAGCTAGGGGCGGCCCACGAGCAGTACTTC
clone_size: .; cdr3_length: 14; v_call: TRBV28; d_call: TRBD1; j_call: TRBJ1-1; cdr3_aa: CASSSNRGPTEAFF; cdr3_nt: TGTGCCAGCAGTTCAAACAGGGGGCCCACTGAAGCTTTCTTT
clone_size: .; cdr3_length: 14; v_call: TRBV6-5; d_call: .; j_call: TRBJ1-2; cdr3_aa: CASSSGRVDYGYTF; cdr3_nt: TGTGCCAGCAGTTCTGGGCGGGTTGACTATGGCTACACCTTC
clone_size: .; cdr3_length: 12; v_call: TRBV4-1; d_call: .; j_call: TRBJ1-1; cdr3_aa: CASSQERGEAFF; cdr3_nt: TGCGCCAGCAGCCAAGAGCGGGGGGAGGCTTTCTTT
clone_size: .; cdr3_length: 13; v_call: TRBV6-1; d_call: .; j_call: TRBJ1-1; cdr3_aa: CASSGWEGPEAFF; cdr3_nt: TGTGCCAGCAGTGGGTGGGAGGGACCTGAAGCTTTCTTT
clone_size: .; cdr3_length: 14; v_call: TRBV10-3; d_call: .; j_call: TRBJ2-7; cdr3_aa: CAISLDTYHYEQYF; cdr3_nt: TGTGCCATCAGTCTGGACACATACCACTACGAGCAGTACTTC
clone_size: .; cdr3_length: 14; v_call: TRBV10-2; d_call: TRBD1; j_call: TRBJ1-1; cdr3_aa: CASSYTDRATEAFF; cdr3_nt: TGCGCCAGCAGCTATACGGACAGGGCCACTGAAGCTTTCTTT
clone_size: .; cdr3_length: 19; v_call: TRBV11-1; d_call: .; j_call: TRBJ1-1; cdr3_aa: CASSCSGQGGECSVTEAFF; cdr3_nt: TGTGCCAGCAGCTGTTCGGGGCAGGGAGGTGAGTGTTCGGTCACTGAAGCTTTCTTT
clone_size: .; cdr3_length: 14; v_call: TRBV10-3; d_call: TRBD1; j_call: TRBJ2-7; cdr3_aa: CAISEGQGASEQYF; cdr3_nt: TGTGCCATCAGTGAAGGACAGGGGGCTTCCGAGCAGTACTTC
clone_size: .; cdr3_length: 12; v_call: TRBV7-2; d_call: .; j_call: TRBJ1-1; cdr3_aa: CASNILNTEAFF; cdr3_nt: TGTGCCAGCAACATACTGAACACTGAAGCTTTCTTT
clone_size: .; cdr3_length: 14; v_call: TRBV2; d_call: TRBD2; j_call: TRBJ2-7; cdr3_aa: CASRERGAAYEQYF; cdr3_nt: TGTGCCAGCAGGGAGCGGGGGGCGGCCTACGAGCAGTACTTC
clone_size: .; cdr3_length: 18; v_call: TRBV5-1; d_call: TRBD1; j_call: TRBJ2-7; cdr3_aa: CASSLSQGDGGRIYEQYF; cdr3_nt: TGCGCCAGCAGCTTAAGTCAGGGGGATGGGGGCCGAATCTACGAGCAGTACTTC
clone_size: .; cdr3_length: 18; v_call: TRBV5-6; d_call: TRBD1; j_call: TRBJ1-2; cdr3_aa: CASSPPWDRGLINYGYTF; cdr3_nt: TGTGCCAGCAGCCCCCCTTGGGACAGGGGTTTAATTAACTATGGCTACACCTTC
clone_size: .; cdr3_length: 16; v_call: TRBV28; d_call: TRBD1; j_call: TRBJ1-1; cdr3_aa: CASSLCRGGTGTEAFF; cdr3_nt: TGTGCCAGCAGTTTATGCAGGGGAGGGACAGGCACTGAAGCTTTCTTT
clone_size: .; cdr3_length: 16; v_call: TRBV4-3; d_call: .; j_call: TRBJ2-5; cdr3_aa: CASSQDWRGLEETQYF; cdr3_nt: TGCGCCAGCAGCCAAGATTGGCGAGGATTGGAGGAGACCCAGTACTTC
clone_size: few; cdr3_length: 16; v_call: TRBV11-2; d_call: .; j_call: TRBJ2-2; cdr3_aa: CASSLGAGANTGELFF; cdr3_nt: TGTGCCAGCAGCTTAGGTGCGGGTGCGAACACCGGGGAGCTGTTTTTT
clone_size: .; cdr3_length: 18; v_call: TRBV9; d_call: TRBD1; j_call: TRBJ1-1; cdr3_aa: CASSVGARTGYELTEAFF; cdr3_nt: TGTGCCAGCAGCGTAGGGGCTAGGACAGGGTATGAACTCACTGAAGCTTTCTTT
clone_size: .; cdr3_length: 14; v_call: TRBV14; d_call: .; j_call: TRBJ1-3; cdr3_aa: CASSQEVEENTIYF; cdr3_nt: TGTGCCAGCAGCCAAGAAGTAGAAGAAAACACCATATATTTT
clone_size: .; cdr3_length: 16; v_call: TRBV4-1; d_call: TRBD1; j_call: TRBJ1-2; cdr3_aa: CASSHLIMGQIYGYTF; cdr3_nt: TGCGCCAGCAGCCACCTGATAATGGGACAGATCTATGGCTACACCTTC
clone_size: .; cdr3_length: 16; v_call: TRBV5-5; d_call: .; j_call: TRBJ1-5; cdr3_aa: CASSSGTPRAFIPQHF; cdr3_nt: TGTGCCAGCAGCTCCGGGACACCGAGGGCCTTTATCCCCCAGCATTTT
clone_size: .; cdr3_length: 12; v_call: TRBV2; d_call: .; j_call: TRBJ2-2; cdr3_aa: CASRVGSGELFF; cdr3_nt: TGTGCCAGCAGGGTTGGGAGCGGGGAGCTGTTTTTT
clone_size: .; cdr3_length: 15; v_call: TRBV6-6; d_call: .; j_call: TRBJ1-5; cdr3_aa: CASSYSRPNDGTQHF; cdr3_nt: TGTGCCAGCAGTTATAGTCGTCCCAATGACGGGACTCAGCATTTT
clone_size: .; cdr3_length: 14; v_call: TRBV7-6; d_call: TRBD1; j_call: TRBJ1-1; cdr3_aa: CASSFGTGDTEAFF; cdr3_nt: TGTGCCAGCAGCTTTGGGACAGGGGACACTGAAGCTTTCTTT
clone_size: .; cdr3_length: 16; v_call: TRBV27; d_call: .; j_call: TRBJ1-1; cdr3_aa: CASSSKPTDRNTEAFF; cdr3_nt: TGTGCCAGCAGTTCCAAGCCGACAGACAGGAACACTGAAGCTTTCTTT
clone_size: .; cdr3_length: 19; v_call: TRBV4-1; d_call: TRBD1; j_call: TRBJ1-6; cdr3_aa: CASSQDRDRVLGGNSPLHF; cdr3_nt: TGCGCCAGCAGCCAAGATAGGGACAGGGTTTTGGGAGGGAATTCACCCCTCCACTTT
clone_size: few; cdr3_length: 17; v_call: TRBV5-1; d_call: TRBD1; j_call: TRBJ1-1; cdr3_aa: CASSLAKAGTDNTEAFF; cdr3_nt: TGCGCCAGCAGCTTGGCTAAAGCCGGGACAGATAACACTGAAGCTTTCTTT
clone_size: .; cdr3_length: 13; v_call: TRBV6-5; d_call: .; j_call: TRBJ1-2; cdr3_aa: CASSYGPVGGYTF; cdr3_nt: TGTGCCAGCAGTTATGGGCCAGTTGGGGGCTACACCTTC
clone_size: .; cdr3_length: 16; v_call: TRBV29-1; d_call: TRBD2; j_call: TRBJ2-1; cdr3_aa: CSDTSGGAMSYNEQFF; cdr3_nt: TGCAGCGATACTAGCGGGGGGGCCATGTCCTACAATGAGCAGTTCTTC
clone_size: .; cdr3_length: 20; v_call: TRBV4-3; d_call: TRBD1; j_call: TRBJ2-7; cdr3_aa: CASSQEIATGTGGKTYEQYF; cdr3_nt: TGCGCCAGCAGCCAAGAAATAGCGACCGGGACAGGGGGAAAAACCTACGAGCAGTACTTC
clone_size: .; cdr3_length: 16; v_call: TRBV5-1; d_call: .; j_call: TRBJ1-2; cdr3_aa: CASSPGQILSNYGYTF; cdr3_nt: TGCGCCAGCAGCCCCGGACAGATCTTATCTAACTATGGCTACACCTTC
clone_size: .; cdr3_length: 13; v_call: TRBV14; d_call: .; j_call: TRBJ2-7; cdr3_aa: CASSQPGTYEQYF; cdr3_nt: TGTGCCAGCAGCCAACCAGGTACCTACGAGCAGTACTTC
clone_size: .; cdr3_length: 18; v_call: TRBV27; d_call: TRBD1; j_call: TRBJ2-7; cdr3_aa: CASSPHPLVGTGSDEQYF; cdr3_nt: TGTGCCAGCAGTCCTCACCCTTTAGTAGGGACAGGGAGTGACGAGCAGTACTTC
clone_size: .; cdr3_length: 18; v_call: TRBV4-3; d_call: TRBD1; j_call: TRBJ2-1; cdr3_aa: CASSQESEGTGRLDEQFF; cdr3_nt: TGCGCCAGCAGCCAAGAATCAGAGGGGACAGGGCGGTTGGATGAGCAGTTCTTC
clone_size: once; cdr3_length: 17; v_call: TRBV5-1; d_call: .; j_call: TRBJ2-7; cdr3_aa: CASSLAVGGHTRYEQYF; cdr3_nt: TGCGCCAGCAGCTTGGCCGTAGGTGGACACACTCGGTACGAGCAGTACTTC
clone_size: .; cdr3_length: 15; v_call: TRBV9; d_call: .; j_call: TRBJ2-7; cdr3_aa: CASSRRPSPSYEQYF; cdr3_nt: TGTGCCAGCAGCCGGAGACCCTCACCCTCCTACGAGCAGTACTTC
clone_size: .; cdr3_length: 13; v_call: TRBV5-4; d_call: .; j_call: TRBJ1-2; cdr3_aa: CASSSDSDYGYTF; cdr3_nt: TGTGCCAGCAGCTCGGACAGTGACTATGGCTACACCTTC
clone_size: .; cdr3_length: 12; v_call: TRBV25-1; d_call: .; j_call: TRBJ1-6; cdr3_aa: CASGLYNSPLHF; cdr3_nt: TGTGCCAGCGGCCTGTATAATTCACCCCTCCACTTT
clone_size: once; cdr3_length: 15; v_call: TRBV12-2; d_call: .; j_call: TRBJ2-1; cdr3_aa: CASRLTRGVLNEQFF; cdr3_nt: TGTGCAAGTCGCTTAACACGGGGGGTCCTTAATGAGCAGTTCTTC